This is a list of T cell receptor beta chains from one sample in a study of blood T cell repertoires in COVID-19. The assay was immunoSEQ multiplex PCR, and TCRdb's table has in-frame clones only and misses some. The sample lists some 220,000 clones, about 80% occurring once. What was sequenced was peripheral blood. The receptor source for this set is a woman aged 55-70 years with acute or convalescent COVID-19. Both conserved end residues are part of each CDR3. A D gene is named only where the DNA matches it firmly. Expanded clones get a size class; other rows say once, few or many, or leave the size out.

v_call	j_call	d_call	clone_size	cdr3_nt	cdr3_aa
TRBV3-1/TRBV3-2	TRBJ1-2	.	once	TGTGCCAGCAGCGCCGGGGGGTGGGGTGGCTACACCTTC	CASSAGGWGGYTF
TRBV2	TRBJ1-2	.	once	TGTGCCAGCAAAGCTCGGGGCTATGGCTACACCTTC	CASKARGYGYTF
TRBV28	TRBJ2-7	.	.	TGTGCCAGCAGTTTAATCCTCTACGAGCAGTACTTC	CASSLILYEQYF
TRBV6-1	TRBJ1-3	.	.	TGTGCCAGCAGTGACGGGGGGCTTAAGAACACCATATATTTT	CASSDGGLKNTIYF
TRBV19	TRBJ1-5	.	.	TGTGCCAGTAGTATAGGCAGGGTAAATAGCAATCAGCCCCAGCATTTT	CASSIGRVNSNQPQHF
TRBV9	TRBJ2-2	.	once	TGTGCCAGCAGCGTCGAGATTTCCGGGAGACATACCGGGGAGCTGTTTTTT	CASSVEISGRHTGELFF
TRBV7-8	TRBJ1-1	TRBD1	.	TGTGCCAGCAGCCCAGACAGGGGCGCTGAAGCTTTCTTT	CASSPDRGAEAFF
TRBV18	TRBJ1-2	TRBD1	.	TGTGCCAGCTCAAGGGACAGGGACGGTGGCTACACCTTC	CASSRDRDGGYTF
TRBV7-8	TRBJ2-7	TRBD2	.	TGTGCCAGCAGCTTAGGGGGGACTAGCGGCTCCTACGAGCAGTACTTC	CASSLGGTSGSYEQYF
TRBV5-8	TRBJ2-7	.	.	TGTGCCAGCAGCTTCGCCAGTGGCTACGAGCAGTACTTC	CASSFASGYEQYF
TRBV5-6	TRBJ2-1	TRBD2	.	TGTGCCAGCAGGTTGGGTAGCGGGGGCTACAATGAGCAGTTCTTC	CASRLGSGGYNEQFF
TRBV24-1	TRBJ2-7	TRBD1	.	TGTGCCACCAGTGATCGGGACAGGTTCGCCTACGAGCAGTACTTC	CATSDRDRFAYEQYF
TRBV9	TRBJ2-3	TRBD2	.	TGTGCCAGCAGCGTAGGCCTAGCGGGGGGGCTGTTAGGCACAGATACGCAGTATTTT	CASSVGLAGGLLGTDTQYF
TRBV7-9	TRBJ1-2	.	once	TGTGCCAGCAGCTTAGGACCCGGGAATGGCTACACCTTC	CASSLGPGNGYTF
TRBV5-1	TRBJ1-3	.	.	TGCGCCAGCAGCCTGACAGTCTCTGGAAACACCATATATTTT	CASSLTVSGNTIYF
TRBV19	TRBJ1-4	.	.	TGTGCCAGTAGGGGGGAGGGAAAACTGTTTTTT	CASRGEGKLFF
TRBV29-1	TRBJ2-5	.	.	TGCAGCGTTGTTGATGCGGGGCTCGCGCGGCCCCAGTACTTC	CSVVDAGLARPQYF
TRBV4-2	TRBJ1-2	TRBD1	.	TGTGCCAGCAGCCAGACGGCCGGGGACAGGGTTGGAGACTTC	CASSQTAGDRVGDF
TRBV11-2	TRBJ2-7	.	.	TGTGCCAGCAGCACCAGACAGGTGATGTCCTACGAGCAGTACTTC	CASSTRQVMSYEQYF
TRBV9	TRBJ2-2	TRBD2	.	TGTGCCAGCAGCGTAGATCTTGGGGCAGCGGGGGGGACCGGGGAGCTGTTTTTT	CASSVDLGAAGGTGELFF
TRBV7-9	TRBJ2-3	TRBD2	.	TGTGCCAGCAGCTATGGGACTAGCGGAAGCACAGATACGCAGTATTTT	CASSYGTSGSTDTQYF
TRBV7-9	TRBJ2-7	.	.	TGTGCCAGCAGCTTAGACACAGGGAGGGCCGAGCAGTACTTC	CASSLDTGRAEQYF
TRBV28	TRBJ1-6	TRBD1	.	TGTGCCAGCTCGACAGGGTATAATTCACCCCTCCACTTT	CASSTGYNSPLHF
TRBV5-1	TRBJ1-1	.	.	TGCGCCAGCAGCTCAGGTTTCAGGGAGGCTGAAGCTTTCTTT	CASSSGFREAEAFF
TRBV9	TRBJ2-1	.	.	TGTGCCAGCAGCGTAGGGGGCGAGGAGCAGTTCTTC	CASSVGGEEQFF
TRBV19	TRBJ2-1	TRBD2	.	TGTGCCAGTAGTAGGACTAGTCGAGATGAGCAGTTCTTC	CASSRTSRDEQFF
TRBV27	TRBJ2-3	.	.	TGTGCCAGCAGTTTAGTCACCCCGGGAAGCACAGATACGCAGTATTTT	CASSLVTPGSTDTQYF
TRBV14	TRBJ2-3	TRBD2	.	TGTGCCAGCAGCCAGAGGCTAGCGGGGCTTGGGCTAAGCACAGATACGCAGTATTTT	CASSQRLAGLGLSTDTQYF
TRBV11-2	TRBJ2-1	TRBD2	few	TGTGCCAGCAGCTCGCGACTAGCGGGGTACAATGAGCAGTTCTTC	CASSSRLAGYNEQFF
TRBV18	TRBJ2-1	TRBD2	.	TGTGCCAGCTCACCAGCGGGGGGGGTTCAGCAGTTCTTC	CASSPAGGVQQFF
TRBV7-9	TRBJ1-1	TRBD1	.	TGTGCCAGCAGCTCAATACTAGGGACAGTGAACACTGAAGCTTTCTTT	CASSSILGTVNTEAFF
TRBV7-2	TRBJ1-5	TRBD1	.	TGTGCCAGCAGCAGTCGTACAGGGGTTCAGCCCCAGCATTTT	CASSSRTGVQPQHF
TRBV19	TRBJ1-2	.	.	TGTGCCAGTAGTACCTCAGGGTCCCGGAACTATGGCTACACCTTC	CASSTSGSRNYGYTF
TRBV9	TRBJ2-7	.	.	TGTGCCAGCAGTCCGGGAAACTTCGATTTCTACGAGCAGTACTTC	CASSPGNFDFYEQYF
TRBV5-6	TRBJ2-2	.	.	TGTGCCAGCAGCTTGGAGGCGGGCGGGGAGCTGTTTTTT	CASSLEAGGELFF
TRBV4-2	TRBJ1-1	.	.	TGTGCCAGCAGCCAAGAAAGAGGGTTCACTGAAGCTTTCTTT	CASSQERGFTEAFF
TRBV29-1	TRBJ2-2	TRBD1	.	TGCAGCGTTGAGGTGGGACAGTCCACCGGGGAGCTGTTTTTT	CSVEVGQSTGELFF
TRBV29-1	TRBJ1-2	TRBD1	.	TGCAGCGTTGGAGACAGGGTGGCGTATGGCTACACCTTC	CSVGDRVAYGYTF
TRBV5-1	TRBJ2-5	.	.	TGCGCCAGCAGTGTTAGTTTGACTAGACAAGAGACCCAGTACTTC	CASSVSLTRQETQYF
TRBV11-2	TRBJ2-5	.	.	TGTGCCAGCAGCCCCGTCGCTAGGGGGTACCAAGAGACCCAGTACTTC	CASSPVARGYQETQYF
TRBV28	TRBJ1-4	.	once	TGTGCCAGCAGTCCCCCGACAGTTAATGAAAAACTGTTTTTT	CASSPPTVNEKLFF
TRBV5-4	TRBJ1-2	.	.	TGTGCCAGCAGCACAGGACAGCTCGACAACTATGGCTACACCTTC	CASSTGQLDNYGYTF
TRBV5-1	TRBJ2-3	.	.	TGCGCCAGCAGCTCTAGGGGGGGCGTCGATACGCAGTATTTT	CASSSRGGVDTQYF
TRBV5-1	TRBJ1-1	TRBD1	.	TGCGCCAGCAGCTTGAGGGCAGGGGGGCTGAACACTGAAGCTTTCTTT	CASSLRAGGLNTEAFF
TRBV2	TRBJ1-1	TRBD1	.	TGTGCCAGCAGTAATGGACAGGGGATCGCTTTCTTT	CASSNGQGIAFF
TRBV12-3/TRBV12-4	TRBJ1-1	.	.	TGTGCCAGCAGTTTTCTGGCGAACACTGAAGCTTTCTTT	CASSFLANTEAFF
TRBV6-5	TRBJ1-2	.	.	TGTGCCAGCAGTCGCGACAAGAACTATGGCTACACCTTC	CASSRDKNYGYTF
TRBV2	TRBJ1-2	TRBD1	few	TGTGCCACCGGGACAGGATTTTTAAATGGCTACACCTTC	CATGTGFLNGYTF
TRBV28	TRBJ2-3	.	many	TGTGCCAGCAGGTCCCTTTTAATGGGGGCCACAGATACGCAGTATTTT	CASRSLLMGATDTQYF
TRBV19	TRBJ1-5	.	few	TGTGCCAGTAGTATACGAAACGGGATCTATAGCAATCAGCCCCAGCATTTT	CASSIRNGIYSNQPQHF
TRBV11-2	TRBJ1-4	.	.	TGTGCCAGCAGTCAAGCCCGGGAAAAACTGTTTTTT	CASSQAREKLFF
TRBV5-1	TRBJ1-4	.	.	TGCGCCAGCAGCGCTGGAGCAGGGGCGAATAATGAAAAACTGTTTTTT	CASSAGAGANNEKLFF
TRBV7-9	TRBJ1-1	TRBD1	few	TGTGCCAGCAGCCCAGGACAGGGGATGAACACTGAAGCTTTCTTT	CASSPGQGMNTEAFF
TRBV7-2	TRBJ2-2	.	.	TGTGCCAGCAGCTTAGCGGCCACCGGGGAGCTGTTTTTT	CASSLAATGELFF
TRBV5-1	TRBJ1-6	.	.	TGCGCCAGCAGCTTGGGGGAGTGGAATTCACCCCTCCACTTT	CASSLGEWNSPLHF
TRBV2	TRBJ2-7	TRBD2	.	TGTGCCAGCAGGAAGGGTCTTAGCGGGGCATTATACGAGCAGTACTTC	CASRKGLSGALYEQYF
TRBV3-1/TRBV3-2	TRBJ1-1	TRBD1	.	TGTGCCAGCAGCCAATCGACAGGGAAGGGGAACACTGAAGCTTTCTTT	CASSQSTGKGNTEAFF
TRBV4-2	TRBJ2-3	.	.	TGTGCCAGCAGCCAACAACTACGGACAGGAGGGACAGATACGCAGTATTTT	CASSQQLRTGGTDTQYF
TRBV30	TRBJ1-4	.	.	TGTGCCTGGAGCTCCGGGAATGAAAAACTGTTTTTT	CAWSSGNEKLFF
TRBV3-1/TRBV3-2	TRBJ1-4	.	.	TGTGCCAGCAGCCAAGGGACGGCGGGAAAACTGTTTTTT	CASSQGTAGKLFF